These T cell receptor beta chains were read from a single sample in a study of OX40 agonist ivuxolimab in advanced cancers. Data came from immunoSEQ multiplex PCR; TCRdb stores just in-frame clones and leaves some out. In the table there are approximately 45,000 clones, roughly 90% of which are singletons. This material consisted of CD4+ or CD8+ T cells sorted from blood, taken in a trial of the OX40 agonist ivuxolimab. The origin of the receptors is an adult with an advanced solid tumor such as melanoma, head and neck, liver or kidney cancer. Both conserved end residues are part of each CDR3. A D gene is named only where the DNA matches it firmly. Size values are once, few and many counts, or a class for expanded clones, and some rows have none.

d_call	clone_size	v_call	j_call	cdr3_nt	cdr3_aa
.	few	TRBV19	TRBJ1-1	TGTGCCAGTAGTCGGGCCCATGGCACTGAAGCTTTCTTT	CASSRAHGTEAFF
TRBD1	.	TRBV5-5	TRBJ1-1	TGTGCCAGCAGACTAGGGGGGGACAGCACTGAAGCTTTCTTT	CASRLGGDSTEAFF
TRBD2	.	TRBV2	TRBJ2-2	TGTGCCAGCAGAGGACTAGCGGGAGTTCCCACCGGGGAGCTGTTTTTT	CASRGLAGVPTGELFF
TRBD1	.	TRBV11-3	TRBJ1-5	TGTGCCAGCAGCTTAGATCCCCCGGACAGGGTGAGCAATCAGCCCCAGCATTTT	CASSLDPPDRVSNQPQHF
.	.	TRBV10-2	TRBJ1-4	TGCGCCGTTGGGAGGACCCCTGAGGAAAAACTGTTTTTT	CAVGRTPEEKLFF
TRBD2	few	TRBV6-4	TRBJ2-1	TGTGCCAGCAGTGACTCGACTAGCGGGAGCAATGAGCAGTTCTTC	CASSDSTSGSNEQFF
.	.	TRBV25-1	TRBJ1-5	TGTGCCAGCAGCCTACCGAGCCAAAATCAGCCCCAGCATTTT	CASSLPSQNQPQHF
TRBD1	.	TRBV27	TRBJ2-7	TGTGCCAGCAGTTCTTTGACAGGGGGCTACGCGGGGGAGCAGTACTTC	CASSSLTGGYAGEQYF
.	.	TRBV2	TRBJ2-2	TGTGCCAGCAGTGTGGTTTACACCGGGGAGCTGTTTTTT	CASSVVYTGELFF
.	.	TRBV4-1	TRBJ2-3	TGCGCCAGCAGCCAAGTAGACACAGATACGCAGTATTTT	CASSQVDTDTQYF
.	.	TRBV18	TRBJ2-2	TGTGCCAGCTCACCATCTCGGGGCGGCACCGGGGAGCTGTTTTTT	CASSPSRGGTGELFF
.	.	TRBV19	TRBJ2-1	TGTGCCAGTAAACAGTCCTACAATGAGCAGTTCTTC	CASKQSYNEQFF
.	.	TRBV5-1	TRBJ2-1	TGCGCCAGCAGCTTTTTAGGGGATTCATACAATGAGCAGTTCTTC	CASSFLGDSYNEQFF
.	.	TRBV4-3	TRBJ2-3	TGCGCCAGCAGCCAAGATACCCCAGATACGCAGTATTTT	CASSQDTPDTQYF
TRBD2	.	TRBV6-6	TRBJ2-3	TGTGCCTGTGTCCGGGGGGGGTCTCCCACAGATACGCAGTATTTT	CACVRGGSPTDTQYF
TRBD1	once	TRBV19	TRBJ2-7	TGTGCCAGTAGTATAGAATTGGGACAGGGGTCCTCCGAGCAGTACTTC	CASSIELGQGSSEQYF
TRBD2	.	TRBV5-1	TRBJ2-3	TGCGCCAGCAGCTTGGTGCTACCTAGCGGAGACGGAGATACGCAGTATTTT	CASSLVLPSGDGDTQYF
TRBD1	.	TRBV5-4	TRBJ2-7	TGTGCCAGCAGCTTGAACAGGGGGCCGAGGGAGCAGTACTTC	CASSLNRGPREQYF
TRBD1	.	TRBV18	TRBJ2-1	TGTGCCAGCTCTCCGGACAGGAAAATTAACTCCTACAATGAGCAGTTCTTC	CASSPDRKINSYNEQFF
.	.	TRBV7-2	TRBJ2-6	TGTGCCAGCAGCTTACAAAGCGGCTCTGGGGCCAACGTCCTGACTTTC	CASSLQSGSGANVLTF
.	.	TRBV7-6	TRBJ1-5	TGTGCCAGCAGCCTCGGACAGTCCGGCAATCAGCCCCAGCATTTT	CASSLGQSGNQPQHF
.	.	TRBV18	TRBJ1-5	TGTGCCAGCTCACCAACGAGGGAGAATCAGCCCCAGCATTTT	CASSPTRENQPQHF
TRBD2	.	TRBV10-1	TRBJ2-6	TGCGCCAGCAACTTGCAACGGGGGGCTGGGGCCAACGTCCTGACTTTC	CASNLQRGAGANVLTF
TRBD1	once	TRBV19	TRBJ1-5	TGTGCCAGTAGTGTCCGGGACAGGGGGTTGGGTCAGCCCCAGCATTTT	CASSVRDRGLGQPQHF
.	few	TRBV6-5	TRBJ2-7	TGTGCCAGCAGTTACTCCCGAGACAGATACTCCTACGAGCAGTACTTC	CASSYSRDRYSYEQYF
.	few	TRBV9	TRBJ2-7	TGTGCCAGCAGCGCCCTCTACGAGCAGTACTTC	CASSALYEQYF
TRBD1	.	TRBV28	TRBJ1-5	TGTGCCAGCAGAGGACAGGGTTGGAATCAGCCCCAGCATTTT	CASRGQGWNQPQHF
TRBD2	.	TRBV5-1	TRBJ2-5	TGCGCCAGCAGCTTGGAAGCGGGAGGGCCGTGGGAGACCCAGTACTTC	CASSLEAGGPWETQYF
.	once	TRBV19	TRBJ1-1	TGTGCCAGTAGTATACGTACAGTGAACACTGAAGCTTTCTTT	CASSIRTVNTEAFF
.	once	TRBV4-3	TRBJ1-1	TGCGCCAGCAGCTACCGGCGGAACACTGAAGCTTTCTTT	CASSYRRNTEAFF
TRBD2	.	TRBV7-9	TRBJ2-1	TGTGCCAGCAGCCGGACTAGCGGGGGCAATGAGCAGTTCTTC	CASSRTSGGNEQFF
TRBD2	once	TRBV9	TRBJ2-1	TGTGCCAGCAGCGGATCTAGCGGGAGGGTCCTCCCTGAGCAGTTCTTC	CASSGSSGRVLPEQFF
.	.	TRBV5-1	TRBJ1-2	TGCGCCAGCAGCTTGGTGGGGGGAGGCTACACCTTC	CASSLVGGGYTF
.	.	TRBV30	TRBJ1-5	TGTGCCTGGAGTACCGGGCCCCCCGGAATGCAGCCCCAGCATTTT	CAWSTGPPGMQPQHF
TRBD1	.	TRBV27	TRBJ2-4	TGTGCCAGCAGTTTCTCCTCCACAGGGGTGGTAAACATTCAGTACTTC	CASSFSSTGVVNIQYF
TRBD2	.	TRBV7-9	TRBJ2-1	TGTGCCAGCAGCTTAGCCCTGGGAGGGCCAGGGGAGCAGTTCTTC	CASSLALGGPGEQFF
.	.	TRBV5-1	TRBJ2-1	TGCGCCAGCAAGCCTGGGAGCTCCTACAATGAGCAGTTCTTC	CASKPGSSYNEQFF
TRBD1	medium-sized	TRBV28	TRBJ1-4	TGTGCCAGCAGTCGAGGACAGGGGCGTGAAAAACTGTTTTTT	CASSRGQGREKLFF
.	few	TRBV27	TRBJ1-5	TGTGCCAGCAGTTTATTGGGTCAGCCCCAGCATTTT	CASSLLGQPQHF
TRBD1	.	TRBV5-1	TRBJ2-3	TGCGCCAGCAGCGTGCAGGGGGCAGGAGATACGCAGTATTTT	CASSVQGAGDTQYF
TRBD2	.	TRBV5-1	TRBJ2-3	TGCGCCAGCAGCTTTTGGGGGACTAGCGGGCCAGATACGCAGTATTTT	CASSFWGTSGPDTQYF
.	.	TRBV27	TRBJ2-7	TGTGCCAGCCACGGCAGGGGATGGCCCTACGAGCAGTACTTC	CASHGRGWPYEQYF
.	.	TRBV5-5	TRBJ1-5	TGTGCCAGCAGCTTGGAGCATTATAGCAATCAGCCCCAGCATTTT	CASSLEHYSNQPQHF
TRBD2	.	TRBV9	TRBJ2-3	TGTGCCAGCAGCAGGACTAGTGGGGACACAGATACGCAGTATTTT	CASSRTSGDTDTQYF
.	few	TRBV6-5	TRBJ2-5	TGTGCCAGCAGTTACCGTCCTTATTCAATCGGGGAGACCCAGTACTTC	CASSYRPYSIGETQYF
TRBD1	.	TRBV28	TRBJ1-5	TGTGCCAGCAGCTCCCCTCAGGGGGCTTGGCAGCCCCAGCATTTT	CASSSPQGAWQPQHF
TRBD2	.	TRBV27	TRBJ2-1	TGTGCCAGCAGTTTATCCGTAGCGGGACGGTACAATGAGCAGTTCTTC	CASSLSVAGRYNEQFF
.	.	TRBV7-2	TRBJ2-7	TGTGCCAGCAACCGGGGAGGTCAATCCTACGAGCAGTACTTC	CASNRGGQSYEQYF
.	.	TRBV29-1	TRBJ1-5	TGCAGCGTTGGGTCAGGGTTCAATCAGCCCCAGCATTTT	CSVGSGFNQPQHF
TRBD2	.	TRBV30	TRBJ2-7	TGTGCCTGGAGCCCCAGCGGGAGGGCCGGGGGGGAGCAGTACTTC	CAWSPSGRAGGEQYF
.	.	TRBV7-2	TRBJ1-1	TGTGCCAGCAGCCCCGGACGGATGAACACTGAAGCTTTCTTT	CASSPGRMNTEAFF
TRBD1	.	TRBV2	TRBJ2-3	TGTGCCAGCAAGGACAGGAAGAGCACAGATACGCAGTATTTT	CASKDRKSTDTQYF
.	once	TRBV7-8	TRBJ1-1	TGTGCCAGCAGCTTAGATACGGGGAACACTGAAGCTTTCTTT	CASSLDTGNTEAFF
.	.	TRBV29-1	TRBJ1-3	TGCAGCGTTGAAGAGCCCCTTAAAGGAAACACCATATATTTT	CSVEEPLKGNTIYF
.	few	TRBV19	TRBJ2-1	TGTGCCAGTAGTACCCTAAATCCCAACAATGAGCAGTTCTTC	CASSTLNPNNEQFF
TRBD2	.	TRBV5-4	TRBJ2-7	TGTGCCAGCAGCCAGACCCGCGGGAGCTCCTACGAGCAGTACTTC	CASSQTRGSSYEQYF
TRBD2	.	TRBV29-1	TRBJ2-3	TGCAGCGTGGGGGTAGCGGGACGAGCAGATACGCAGTATTTT	CSVGVAGRADTQYF
.	.	TRBV6-5	TRBJ2-7	TGTGCCAGCACGGAGGCGTCAAGGACCTACGAGCAGTACTTC	CASTEASRTYEQYF
TRBD1	.	TRBV10-1	TRBJ2-3	TGCGCCAGCAGTGGCGGACAGGGGGCAGATACGCAGTATTTT	CASSGGQGADTQYF
.	.	TRBV20-1	TRBJ2-7	TGCAGTGCTCAACAGGGAAACGAGCAGTACTTC	CSAQQGNEQYF